A single sample is the source of the 7 T cell receptor beta chains below, sequenced in a study of post-analysis software for immune sequencing data. What these receptors recognize is not known. Study findings and constraints: The study found TRBV5-6, TRBV5-1 and TRBV20-1 among five or six TRBV segments more frequent in patients than controls.

Unique molecular identifiers had been added to the TCR beta cDNA libraries. Each CDR3 protein gets one entry after TCRdb re-called the PCR reads with MiXCR. The sample records 450,000 to 700,000 distinct CDR3 sequences, about 40% being singletons. Sequenced material: blood. The receptors here all came from a girl aged 10 to 17 with multiple sclerosis.

This clonotype was seen just once. The chain is built from TRBV24-1 and TRBJ2-1, with 12 positions matching TRBD2. The trim removed 2 bases at V and 9 bases at J, leaving 7 bases unmatched. Germline CDR1 is KGHDR and CDR2 is SFDVKD. This CDR3 contains 16 residues. The CDR3 loop reads CATSDSLAGGPSEQFF. The CDR3 DNA reads as TGTGCCACCAGTGATTCCCTAGCGGGGGGGCCGAGTGAGCAGTTCTTC.

J is TRBJ1-5 and V is TRBV6-1; D ambiguous. Germline CDR1 and CDR2: MNHNS and SASEGT. V gave up 6 bases and J gave up 3 bases, with 15 bases separating them. The CDR3 totals 15 residues. The CDR3 loop is CASRRSGGDNQPQHF. The CDR3 DNA follows: TGTGCCAGCAGAAGATCAGGAGGTGACAATCAGCCCCAGCATTTT.

This clonotype was recorded once. V gene TRBV5-1 combines with J gene TRBJ2-7; no reliable D call. Germline CDR1 reads SGHRS; CDR2 reads YFSETQ. Trimming took off 0 bases at V and 5 bases at J, with 6 bases between the two ends. The CDR3 spans 12 residues. As DNA, the CDR3 is TGCGCCAGCAGCTTGGTAGGGAACGAGCAGTACTTC. The encoded protein is CASSLVGNEQYF.

V and J are TRBV7-2 and TRBJ2-7, with TRBD2 identical over 13 bases. Germline CDR1 and CDR2: SGHTA and FQGNSA. The CDR3 contains 16 residues. Trimming took 3 bases from V and 4 from J; bases not matched to a gene: 6. This CDR3 is CASSFGTSGMGYEQYF. The CDR3 DNA reads as TGTGCCAGCAGCTTCGGGACTAGCGGGATGGGTTACGAGCAGTACTTC.

The CDR3 DNA follows: TGTGCCAGCAGCCTTACCAGGGATGAGCAGTTCTTC. Its translation is CASSLTRDEQFF. The V and J genes are TRBV12-3 or TRBV12-4 and TRBJ2-1; D is perhaps TRBD1 (5 bases). The CDR3 covers 12 residues. Trimming took off 6 bases at V and 8 bases at J, with 11 bases between the two ends.

The chain is built from TRBV7-8 and TRBJ1-2; 7 bases agree with TRBD1. The CDR3 consists of 15 residues. After removal of 5 bases from V and 8 bases from J, the junction contained 14 bases not matched to a gene. Per germline, CDR1 SGHVS and CDR2 FQNEAQ. The CDR3 nucleotides are TGTGCCAGCAGCCACAGGACAGGCCCTTTTGGGGGCTACACCTTC. This sequence encodes CASSHRTGPFGGYTF.

Regarding this clonotype: Relative to the germline gene, one junction end is altered; a read error may explain this. The gene calls are TRBV3-1 and TRBJ1-1; D gene uncertain. CDR3 length: 16 residues. Germline V gene sequence: CDR1 LGHDT, CDR2 YNNKEL (reference sequence). CDR3 amino acids: CASSPRRRIPRTETFF. The CDR3 DNA sequence: TGTGCCAGCAGCCCCCGTCGCCGTATCCCCAGGACTGAAACTTTCTTT.